Listed here are 21 T cell receptor beta chains from one sample, sequenced in a study of OX40 agonist ivuxolimab in advanced cancers. The data were produced by immunoSEQ multiplex PCR, yet TCRdb's version contains in-frame clones alone and is incomplete. This table holds more than 25,000 clones, more than 85% found once. The starting material was CD4+ or CD8+ T cells sorted from blood, obtained in a trial of the OX40 agonist ivuxolimab. These receptors were obtained from an adult with an advanced solid tumor such as melanoma, head and neck, liver or kidney cancer.

The chain couples TRBV7-9 to TRBJ2-3; TRBD1 matches 8 bases. Germline V gene sequence: CDR1 SEHNR, CDR2 FQNEAQ (reference sequence). Germline trimming cut 7 bases from V and 3 bases from J; bases unmatched to any gene: 12. The CDR3 consists of 16 residues. CDR3 in DNA: TGTGCCAGCATCGATCAGGGGGCAGAAGAGACAGATACGCAGTATTTT. Its protein product is CASIDQGAEETDTQYF.

The V call is TRBV9, the J call TRBJ2-2, with TRBD2 as a possible D gene (5 bases). Trimming removed 7 bases from V and 5 bases from J, with 9 bases in between. From germline, CDR1 is SGDLS and CDR2 YYNGEE. The CDR3 sequence is 12 residues long. CDR3 in DNA: TGTGCCAGCCGCGGGTTAACCGGGGAGCTGTTTTTT. Protein: CASRGLTGELFF. The full variable domain, completed using reference TRBV9 and TRBJ2-2, is DSGVTQTPKHLITATGQRVTLRCSPRSGDLSVYWYQQSLDQGLQFLIQYYNGEERAKGNILERFSAQQFPDLHSELNLSSLELGDSALYFCASRGLTGELFFGEGSRLTVL.

The genes are TRBV27 and TRBJ2-7; 9 bases match TRBD2. The germline CDR1 and CDR2 sequences are MNHEY and SMNVEV (reference sequence). V was pared by 5 bases and J by 4 bases, with 3 bases of the junction left unmatched. The CDR3 sequence is 13 residues long. The DNA for the CDR3 is TGTGCCAGCAGTCTTAGCGGGAGATACGAGCAGTACTTC. It encodes CASSLSGRYEQYF.

This chain joins TRBV5-4 and TRBJ2-4; 16 bases agree with TRBD2. The CDR3 sequence is 19 residues long. CDR1 is SGHNT, CDR2 YYREEE, per germline (reference sequence). Trimming took 2 bases from V and 1 from J; bases not matched to a gene: 6. CDR3 protein: CASSFTGTSGGAAKNIQYF. CDR3 DNA: TGTGCCAGCAGCTTTACCGGGACTAGCGGGGGGGCGGCCAAAAACATTCAGTACTTC.

This clone was observed a handful of times. CDR3 nucleotide sequence: TGCGCCAGCAGCCCCGGACAGGGGAGCACAGATACGCAGTATTTT. Translated, it gives CASSPGQGSTDTQYF. The genes are TRBV5-1 and TRBJ2-3, with 9 bases matching TRBD1. The CDR3 is 15 residues long. Looked up from germline, CDR1 is SGHRS and CDR2 is YFSETQ. V lost 4 bases to trimming and J lost 0 bases; unmatched junction nucleotides: 3.

The CDR3 region is CASSALAGGPGETQYF. CDR3 DNA sequence: TGCGCCAGCAGCGCCCTAGCGGGAGGGCCGGGAGAGACCCAGTACTTC. This sequence joins TRBV4-1 and TRBJ2-5, with 12 bases fitting TRBD2. Germline V gene data show CDR1 as MGHRA and CDR2 as YSYEKL. V lost 5 bases to trimming and J lost 4 bases; unmatched junction nucleotides: 8. This CDR3 comprises 16 residues.

The gene calls are TRBV10-3 and TRBJ2-2, with D possibly TRBD2 on 6 matching bases. Germline CDR1 is ENHRY and CDR2 is SYGVKD. The CDR3 has 15 amino acids. The V end lost 3 bases, the J end lost 7 bases, and 15 bases lay between the germline ends. The CDR3 region has the DNA TGTGCCATCAGTGACCCCGGCATCGGGGGCGGGGAGCTGTTTTTT. It specifies CAISDPGIGGGELFF.

V and J are TRBV9 and TRBJ2-5; 9 nucleotides match TRBD2. Germline loops: CDR1 SGDLS, CDR2 YYNGEE. J gave up 4 bases and V 0 bases, and 4 bases lay outside the gene matches. CDR3 size: 15 residues. The CDR3 protein is CASSVAAGGGETQYF. The DNA of the CDR3 is TGTGCCAGCAGCGTAGCAGCGGGAGGTGGAGAGACCCAGTACTTC.

The chain couples TRBV7-9 to TRBJ1-1; weak D call: TRBD1 (5 bases). V was shortened by 8 bases and J by 0 bases, with 19 bases between the two germline ends. CDR3 length: 16 residues. Germline CDR1 is SEHNR and CDR2 is FQNEAQ (reference sequence). CDR3 sequence: CASQPVPTVLNTEAFF. In DNA, the CDR3 is TGTGCCAGCCAACCCGTCCCGACAGTTTTGAACACTGAAGCTTTCTTT.

The V gene is TRBV28, the J gene TRBJ2-7, with D unresolved. Between the trimmed V and J ends, which lost 3 bases and 2 bases, there was a span of 5 bases. The CDR3 contains 12 residues. The germline V gene has CDR1 MDHEN and CDR2 SYDVKM. The CDR3 region is CASSFRPYEQYF. The CDR3 coding sequence is TGTGCCAGCAGTTTTAGGCCCTACGAGCAGTACTTC.

This clone came up a few times. This sequence joins TRBV9 and TRBJ2-7; unclear D gene. CDR1 is SGDLS, CDR2 YYNGEE, per germline. The CDR3 is 12 amino acids. Trimming stripped 4 bases from V and 11 bases from J, with 16 bases between. The CDR3: CASSSRLNLEYF. The CDR3 nucleotides read TGTGCCAGCAGCTCCCGACTGAACTTGGAGTACTTC.

The V and J genes are TRBV6-5 and TRBJ1-2; D not certain. The CDR3 runs to 14 residues. Germline lookup yields CDR1 MNHEY and CDR2 SVGAGI. Trimming left V 4 bases short and J 3 bases short, with 12 bases between. In DNA, the CDR3 is TGTGCCAGCAGTTTTGCGGGATACGACTATGGCTACACCTTC. This encodes CASSFAGYDYGYTF.

This clone was observed once. The chain combines TRBV7-8 with TRBJ1-4; 9 bases align to TRBD1. Germline CDR1 and CDR2: SGHVS and FQNEAQ. V shed 1 base and J 1 base; nucleotides not matched to a gene: 4. The CDR3 has 17 amino acids. The CDR3 nucleotides are TGTGCCAGCAGCTTAGGGACAGGGGTAGGAACTAATGAAAAACTGTTTTTT. It is translated as CASSLGTGVGTNEKLFF.

The table lists this clone with a few counts. The chain combines TRBV7-9 with TRBJ2-2, with 10 bases matching TRBD2. Germline CDR1 reads SEHNR; CDR2 reads FQNEAQ (reference sequence). The CDR3 has 15 amino acids. The junction had 8 bases not matched to a gene; V was cut back by 7 bases and J by 6 bases. The CDR3 nucleotides are TGTGCCAGCAACCAGGGTCTAGCGGGAGCCGGGGAGCTGTTTTTT. Translated, it gives CASNQGLAGAGELFF.

The rearrangement links TRBV7-9 to TRBJ2-1, with a tentative D call TRBD1 (6 bases). Deletions cut 2 bases from V and 1 base from J, with 12 bases between. The germline V gene encodes CDR1 SEHNR and CDR2 FQNEAQ (reference sequence). The CDR3 contains 16 residues. The CDR3 DNA is TGTGCCAGCAGCTTAATAGGGGGTTGGTCCTACAATGAGCAGTTCTTC. This translates into CASSLIGGWSYNEQFF.

V gene TRBV27 combines with J gene TRBJ2-1; D is unclear. Germline-derived CDR1 and CDR2 are MNHEY and SMNVEV (reference sequence). This CDR3 has 11 amino acids. Trimming removed 5 bases from V and 5 bases from J, with 4 bases in between. The CDR3 DNA follows: TGTGCCAGCAGTCTCCACAATGAGCAGTTCTTC. Translating gives CASSLHNEQFF.

This chain uses TRBV4-1 with TRBJ2-7, with D unresolved. With 2 bases removed from V and 1 base from J, the gap between germline ends came to 12 bases. Looked up from germline, CDR1 is MGHRA and CDR2 is YSYEKL. The CDR3 extends over 15 amino acids. The CDR3 coding sequence is TGCGCCAGCAGCCAACATTCTGGGTTGTCCTACGAGCAGTACTTC. Protein sequence: CASSQHSGLSYEQYF.

The gene calls are TRBV21-1 and TRBJ2-7; TRBD2 was called by the table and not checked on the DNA. TRBV21-1 is given as a pseudogene. This CDR3 is 17 amino acids long. The DNA of the CDR3 is TGTGCCAGCAGCAGAAAACTAGCGGGAGTTGGTCGGGGCGAGCAGTACTTC. Translated: CASSRKLAGVGRGEQYF.

The sample holds a few counts of this clone. The chain is built from TRBV2 and TRBJ2-1, with a tentative D call TRBD2 (5 bases). Germline V gene lookup returns CDR1 SNHLY and CDR2 FYNNEI. Trimming removed 9 bases from V and 0 bases from J, with 12 bases in between. CDR3 length: 14 amino acids. The CDR3 DNA follows: TGTGCCAGTGAAGAGGGCCCCTCCTACAATGAGCAGTTCTTC. Translating it yields CASEEGPSYNEQFF. The full variable domain, in which reference TRBV2 and TRBJ2-1 provide the parts outside the CDR3, is EPEVTQTPSHQVTQMGQEVILRCVPISNHLYFYWYRQILGQKVEFLVSFYNNEISEKSEIFDDQFSVERPDGSNFTLKIRSTKLEDSAMYFCASEEGPSYNEQFFGPGTRLTVL.

V and J are TRBV28 and TRBJ2-7, with D possibly called TRBD1 or TRBD2 (5 bases each). Germline V gene sequence: CDR1 MDHEN, CDR2 SYDVKM. Trimming pared 8 bases from V and 1 base from J, leaving 15 bases between. The length of the CDR3 is 14 residues. CDR3 nucleotide sequence: TGTGCCAGCCAGGGACCCGGAGGTTCCTACGAGCAGTACTTC. This encodes CASQGPGGSYEQYF.

CDR3 coding DNA: TGTGCCAGCAGCCTCCCAGGCGCGGTAGCGGGAGCCCCCACAGATACGCAGTATTTT. The encoded protein is CASSLPGAVAGAPTDTQYF. The genes are TRBV7-6 and TRBJ2-3; the match to TRBD2 covers 9 bases. With 5 bases clipped from V and 2 bases from J, the junction kept 17 bases outside the gene matches. Germline V gene sequence: CDR1 SGHVS, CDR2 FNYEAQ. CDR3 length: 19 residues. The complete variable domain, with remaining parts taken from reference TRBV7-6 and TRBJ2-3, reads GAGVSQSPRYKVTKRGQDVALRCDPISGHVSLYWYRQALGQGPEFLTYFNYEAQQDKSGLPNDRFSAERPEGSISTLTIQRTEQRDSAMYRCASSLPGAVAGAPTDTQYFGPGTRLTVL.